This TCR beta chain was sequenced in a study of cytomegalovirus exposure and HLA in healthy donors. Study outcomes and limitations: A later analysis linked a missense variant in DCLRE1C to the trimming of TCR beta V and J genes.

PCR employed 60 Vbeta and 13 Jbeta primers. Clones were sequenced by immunoSEQ multiplex PCR, and TCRdb holds only the in-frame ones, with some missing. The table includes more than 95,000 clones, 75% to 85% detected once. This CDR3 comprises 15 residues. Per the germline V gene, CDR1 is SNHLY and CDR2 is FYNNEI. Trimming removed 5 bases from V and 0 bases from J, with 10 bases in between. In the case of this clone: Its target is unknown.

Sequencing was done on a sample of PBMCs. This chain uses TRBV2 with TRBJ1-4; D is undetermined. This receptor was obtained from a man younger than 35 in good health and CMV-seronegative. The CDR3 coding sequence is TGTGCCAGCAGTCCTGACACAGCAACTAATGAAAAACTGTTTTTT. Its translation is CASSPDTATNEKLFF.